This T cell receptor (beta chain) was sequenced for a study of blood T cell repertoires in COVID-19. The data were produced by immunoSEQ multiplex PCR, yet TCRdb's version contains in-frame clones alone and is incomplete. The table shows approximately 98,000 clones, with about 81% occurring only once. Trimming took off 3 bases at V and 2 bases at J, with 8 bases between the two ends. The CDR3 is made up of 14 amino acids. Germline-derived CDR1 and CDR2 are KGHSH and LQKENI. The J gene is TRBJ1-5, the V gene TRBV18; no clear D. Sequencing was performed on peripheral blood. This receptor was identified in an elderly man with acute or convalescent COVID-19. The CDR3 sequence: CASSPNPGNQPQHF. CDR3 DNA: TGTGCCAGCTCACCGAACCCGGGCAATCAGCCCCAGCATTTT.